This is a list of T cell receptor beta chains from one sample in a study of shared clonotypes between healthy human individuals. TCRdb keeps only in-frame clones here, not all; method: immunoSEQ multiplex PCR. The sample lists about 2,100,000 clones, roughly 91% seen once, with around 1.7% in the top ten. The sample consisted of naive CD8+ T cells from PBMCs. All receptors come from a young man in good health. Some clones in this sample may be carry-over from other donors' samples. The CDR3 runs from the conserved cysteine through the conserved F or W.

V: TRBV16; J: TRBJ2-7; CDR3: CASSQSGQGAKDEQYF
V: TRBV20-1; J: TRBJ1-2; CDR3: CSAPANYGYTF
V: TRBV28; J: TRBJ1-2; CDR3: CASRRAWANYGYTF
V: TRBV28; J: TRBJ1-2; CDR3: CATDTETYGYTF
V: TRBV5-1; J: TRBJ2-7; CDR3: CASSLEGTGHLATDYYEQYF
V: TRBV6-5; J: TRBJ2-5; CDR3: CASRDRKETQYF
V: TRBV25-1; J: TRBJ1-1; CDR3: CASSEDRNTEAFF
V: TRBV19; J: TRBJ2-7; CDR3: CASRPRGGGPSYEQYF
V: TRBV6-4; J: TRBJ2-5; CDR3: CASSDSLIAGSQETQYF
V: TRBV7-8; J: TRBJ2-1; CDR3: CASSLVTAGRSNEQFF
V: TRBV19; J: TRBJ1-1; CDR3: CASRPGAANTEAFF
V: TRBV5-1; J: TRBJ2-3; CDR3: CASSLFGFPDTQYF
V: TRBV6-6; J: TRBJ1-1; CDR3: CASSYSRANTEAFF
V: TRBV12-5; J: TRBJ2-7; CDR3: CASGYPTGPTYEQYF
V: TRBV13; J: TRBJ2-7; CDR3: CASSLKSSYEQYF
V: TRBV30; J: TRBJ1-2; CDR3: CAWRVSDREIDGYTF
V: TRBV10-1; J: TRBJ2-1; CDR3: CASSYRDNEQFF
V: TRBV6-1; J: TRBJ2-7; CDR3: CASSDVGGSGFEQYF
V: TRBV27; J: TRBJ2-7; CDR3: CASKLEGWDEQYF